These T cell receptor beta chains were read from a single sample in a study of control samples from healthy donors and cancer patients. Generated by immunoSEQ multiplex PCR, the TCRdb table keeps only in-frame clones and is missing some. Of around 100,000 clones in the sample, around 88% were seen once. What was sequenced was PBMCs. These receptor sequences come from a man aged 55 to 70 with lung cancer. Each CDR3 is given with its conserved first and last residue. A D gene is named only where the DNA matches it firmly. A clone size is listed for some rows: how often the clone was seen (once, few, many), or a class if it is expanded.

j_call: TRBJ2-3
d_call: TRBD1
clone_size: .
v_call: TRBV18
cdr3_nt: TGTGCCAGCTCACCCCCGGGACAGGGGAAGGATACGCAGTATTTT
cdr3_aa: CASSPPGQGKDTQYF

j_call: TRBJ2-2
d_call: TRBD2
clone_size: once
v_call: TRBV5-1
cdr3_nt: TGCGCCAGCAGCCGCGGGGGTAACACCGGGGAGCTGTTTTTT
cdr3_aa: CASSRGGNTGELFF

j_call: TRBJ1-3
d_call: .
clone_size: .
v_call: TRBV19
cdr3_nt: TGTGCCAGTAGCCGGACACTGGACTCTGGAAACACCATATATTTT
cdr3_aa: CASSRTLDSGNTIYF

j_call: TRBJ1-1
d_call: .
clone_size: .
v_call: TRBV28
cdr3_nt: TGTGCCAGCAGTGCCGGGACACAAAACACTGAAGCTTTCTTT
cdr3_aa: CASSAGTQNTEAFF

j_call: TRBJ2-2
d_call: .
clone_size: .
v_call: TRBV29-1
cdr3_nt: TGCAGCGTTAATTGGGCAGGTGACACCGGGGAGCTGTTTTTT
cdr3_aa: CSVNWAGDTGELFF

j_call: TRBJ2-7
d_call: TRBD2
clone_size: .
v_call: TRBV6-6
cdr3_nt: TGTGCCAGCAGCTCCGGACTAGAACCCTACGAGCAGTACTTC
cdr3_aa: CASSSGLEPYEQYF

j_call: TRBJ2-3
d_call: TRBD2
clone_size: .
v_call: TRBV9
cdr3_nt: TGTGCCAGCAGCGCGGGACTAGCGCTTGTCACAGATACGCAGTATTTT
cdr3_aa: CASSAGLALVTDTQYF

j_call: TRBJ1-1
d_call: TRBD1
clone_size: .
v_call: TRBV3-1/TRBV3-2
cdr3_nt: TGTGCCAGCAGCCTTAGACAGGGAGGCACTGAAGCTTTCTTT
cdr3_aa: CASSLRQGGTEAFF

j_call: TRBJ2-1
d_call: TRBD1
clone_size: once
v_call: TRBV7-3
cdr3_nt: TGTGCCAGCACCCTAGGGGGCAGGGGGTCCTACAATGAGCAGTTCTTC
cdr3_aa: CASTLGGRGSYNEQFF

j_call: TRBJ1-4
d_call: TRBD1
clone_size: .
v_call: TRBV27
cdr3_nt: TGTGCCAGCAGTTCCGCGGACAGGGTCGGGGAAAAACTGTTTTTT
cdr3_aa: CASSSADRVGEKLFF

j_call: TRBJ2-6
d_call: .
clone_size: .
v_call: TRBV27
cdr3_nt: TGTGCCAGCAGCCTCCTAGGGGGGGGGAACTCTGGGGCCAACGTCCTGACTTTC
cdr3_aa: CASSLLGGGNSGANVLTF

j_call: TRBJ2-1
d_call: .
clone_size: .
v_call: TRBV21-1
cdr3_nt: TGTGCCAGCAGTCTATCGTTTCATCTCGGGGGGCCCCAGACTACGAGCTCCTACAATGAGCAGTTCTTC
cdr3_aa: CASSLSFHLGGPQTTSSYNEQFF

j_call: TRBJ2-5
d_call: TRBD2
clone_size: .
v_call: TRBV11-2
cdr3_nt: TGTGCCAGCAGCTTGGGAGCGGGGGGGCTTTTGGAGACCCAGTACTTC
cdr3_aa: CASSLGAGGLLETQYF

j_call: TRBJ2-1
d_call: TRBD2
clone_size: .
v_call: TRBV2
cdr3_nt: TGTGCCAGCAGACGCGGGGGGTCTGAGCAGTTCTTC
cdr3_aa: CASRRGGSEQFF

j_call: TRBJ2-5
d_call: .
clone_size: .
v_call: TRBV5-1
cdr3_nt: TGCGCCAGCAGCTTAGGAGGGGGAGAGACCCAGTACTTC
cdr3_aa: CASSLGGGETQYF

j_call: TRBJ1-1
d_call: .
clone_size: few
v_call: TRBV5-1
cdr3_nt: TGCGCCAGCAGCTTGACAGTGAACACTGAAGCTTTCTTT
cdr3_aa: CASSLTVNTEAFF

j_call: TRBJ1-1
d_call: TRBD1
clone_size: .
v_call: TRBV5-1
cdr3_nt: TGCGCCAGCAGCTTGGTGGGACAGGGAGTGAACACTGAAGCTTTCTTT
cdr3_aa: CASSLVGQGVNTEAFF

j_call: TRBJ2-3
d_call: .
clone_size: .
v_call: TRBV7-2
cdr3_nt: TGTGCCAGCAGCTTAAGGGACCCCTCGAGGGGCGGGGATACGCAGTATTTT
cdr3_aa: CASSLRDPSRGGDTQYF

j_call: TRBJ2-1
d_call: TRBD1
clone_size: .
v_call: TRBV6-4
cdr3_nt: TGTGCCAGCTCTGAGAGGGGGCCTATCCCCAATGAGCAGTTCTTC
cdr3_aa: CASSERGPIPNEQFF

j_call: TRBJ1-6
d_call: .
clone_size: .
v_call: TRBV9
cdr3_nt: TGTGCCAGCAGCGACTCCGCAGGGATTGGTTCACCCCTCCACTTT
cdr3_aa: CASSDSAGIGSPLHF

j_call: TRBJ2-2
d_call: .
clone_size: .
v_call: TRBV6-5
cdr3_nt: TGTGCCACCAAGGGAACCGCGAACACCGGGGAGCTGTTTTTT
cdr3_aa: CATKGTANTGELFF

j_call: TRBJ2-1
d_call: TRBD2
clone_size: .
v_call: TRBV5-1
cdr3_nt: TGCGCCAGCAGCTTGGCTGCTAGCGGGGGATCCTACAATGAGCAGTTCTTC
cdr3_aa: CASSLAASGGSYNEQFF

j_call: TRBJ1-6
d_call: .
clone_size: many
v_call: TRBV5-8
cdr3_nt: TGTGCCAGCAGCGCCGAAGGGAGCTCCTATAATTCACCCCTCCACTTT
cdr3_aa: CASSAEGSSYNSPLHF

j_call: TRBJ2-5
d_call: .
clone_size: .
v_call: TRBV9
cdr3_nt: TGTGCCAGCAGCGTAGCTGCTAGCCCTGACCAAGAGACCCAGTACTTC
cdr3_aa: CASSVAASPDQETQYF

j_call: TRBJ2-3
d_call: .
clone_size: .
v_call: TRBV5-4
cdr3_nt: TGTGCCAGCAGCTTAAGTTTATTCTCTGGCACAGATACGCAGTATTTT
cdr3_aa: CASSLSLFSGTDTQYF

j_call: TRBJ1-1
d_call: TRBD1
clone_size: .
v_call: TRBV3-1/TRBV3-2
cdr3_nt: TGTGCCAGCAGCCAGAGACAGGGAATCGCTTTCTTT
cdr3_aa: CASSQRQGIAFF

j_call: TRBJ1-5
d_call: .
clone_size: few
v_call: TRBV5-1
cdr3_nt: TGCGCCAGCAGCTTGGAAGGGTCTGGCAATCAGCCCCAGCATTTT
cdr3_aa: CASSLEGSGNQPQHF

j_call: TRBJ1-1
d_call: .
clone_size: few
v_call: TRBV6-5
cdr3_nt: TGTGCCAGCAGATTACACCTGAACACTGAAGCTTTCTTT
cdr3_aa: CASRLHLNTEAFF

j_call: TRBJ1-1
d_call: .
clone_size: .
v_call: TRBV7-9
cdr3_nt: TGTGCCAGCAGCGCAGCGTCGGGGAACACTGAAGCTTTCTTT
cdr3_aa: CASSAASGNTEAFF

j_call: TRBJ2-5
d_call: .
clone_size: .
v_call: TRBV4-2
cdr3_nt: TGTGCCAGCAGCCAGGGACCGGCACAAGAGACCCAGTACTTC
cdr3_aa: CASSQGPAQETQYF

j_call: TRBJ1-2
d_call: .
clone_size: .
v_call: TRBV6-5
cdr3_nt: TGTGCCAGCAGGGGAGACGGTCCCCTAACCTACACCTTC
cdr3_aa: CASRGDGPLTYTF

j_call: TRBJ1-1
d_call: .
clone_size: few
v_call: TRBV6-5
cdr3_nt: TGTGCCAGCAGTTACTCGTGGGGAGGGAACACTGAAGCTTTCTTT
cdr3_aa: CASSYSWGGNTEAFF

j_call: TRBJ1-1
d_call: .
clone_size: .
v_call: TRBV5-1
cdr3_nt: TGCGCCAGCAGCTTCCAGGGGTCGGGGATGAACACTGAAGCTTTCTTT
cdr3_aa: CASSFQGSGMNTEAFF

j_call: TRBJ1-5
d_call: TRBD1
clone_size: few
v_call: TRBV6-1
cdr3_nt: TGTGCCAGCAGTGATCCTGGACAGGGGAGGAGGGACAATCAGCCCCAGCATTTT
cdr3_aa: CASSDPGQGRRDNQPQHF

j_call: TRBJ2-7
d_call: .
clone_size: medium-sized
v_call: TRBV2
cdr3_nt: TGTGCCAGCAGTGGCCTGACTAGTGTGAGGTACGAGCAGTACTTC
cdr3_aa: CASSGLTSVRYEQYF

j_call: TRBJ1-2
d_call: .
clone_size: .
v_call: TRBV25-1
cdr3_nt: TGTGCCAGCAGTGAATGGGCAGCTAACTATGGCTACACCTTC
cdr3_aa: CASSEWAANYGYTF

j_call: TRBJ1-1
d_call: TRBD1
clone_size: .
v_call: TRBV11-3
cdr3_nt: TGTGCCAGCAGCGGAGACAGGGCCCGCGGTAATATTAACACTGAAGCTTTCTTT
cdr3_aa: CASSGDRARGNINTEAFF

j_call: TRBJ2-5
d_call: TRBD1
clone_size: .
v_call: TRBV29-1
cdr3_nt: TGCAGCGTTCAAGGACAGGACTCCCAAGAGACCCAGTACTTC
cdr3_aa: CSVQGQDSQETQYF

j_call: TRBJ1-3
d_call: .
clone_size: .
v_call: TRBV9
cdr3_nt: TGTGCCAGCAGCCCCCGAAAGTTCTCTGGAAACACCATATATTTT
cdr3_aa: CASSPRKFSGNTIYF

j_call: TRBJ1-4
d_call: TRBD1
clone_size: .
v_call: TRBV6-6
cdr3_nt: TGTGCCAGCAGTAAACAGGGGAGCTATGAAAAACTGTTTTTT
cdr3_aa: CASSKQGSYEKLFF

j_call: TRBJ1-1
d_call: .
clone_size: .
v_call: TRBV7-9
cdr3_nt: TGTGCCAGCAGCTTAGGGGAGGGGATAAGAACTTTCTTT
cdr3_aa: CASSLGEGIRTFF

j_call: TRBJ1-2
d_call: .
clone_size: .
v_call: TRBV4-1
cdr3_nt: TGCGCCAGCAGCCAAGTAGGGGGGACAACCACCTTC
cdr3_aa: CASSQVGGTTTF

j_call: TRBJ1-5
d_call: .
clone_size: once
v_call: TRBV3-1/TRBV3-2
cdr3_nt: TGTGCCAGCAGCCAAGGACCGAGGAATCAGCCCCAGCATTTT
cdr3_aa: CASSQGPRNQPQHF

j_call: TRBJ1-2
d_call: .
clone_size: .
v_call: TRBV7-2
cdr3_nt: TGTGCCAGCAGCTCCCGGGCCGGCTACACCTTC
cdr3_aa: CASSSRAGYTF

j_call: TRBJ2-2
d_call: TRBD1
clone_size: .
v_call: TRBV3-1/TRBV3-2
cdr3_nt: TGTGCCAGCAGCCACGGGACAGGGAGTAACACCGGGGAGCTGTTTTTT
cdr3_aa: CASSHGTGSNTGELFF